These T cell receptor beta chains were read from a single sample in a study of T-cell reconstitution after alpha-beta-depleted transplantation in children. TCRdb re-called the PCR reads through MiXCR, storing one row per CDR3 protein. The data contain 610,000 or so distinct CDR3 sequences, 27% of them singletons. The sequencing here drew on PBMCs, taken before TCRalphabeta/CD19-depleted stem cell transplant. The receptors originated from a boy in the first two years of life with Wiskott-Aldrich syndrome, due to receive a stem cell transplant. Each CDR3 is given with its conserved first and last residue. The D gene is left open where the match is weak. Clone size appears in some rows only: once, few, many, or a class for an expanded clone.

d_call j_call v_call clone_size cdr3_nt cdr3_aa
TRBD2 TRBJ2-5 TRBV6-5 once TGTGCCAGCAGTTACTCAGTACTAGCGGGAGAGACCCAGTACTTC CASSYSVLAGETQYF
- TRBJ2-1 TRBV5-1 few TGCGCCAGCAGCTTGAGACTAGGCCACTACAATGAGCAGTTCTTC CASSLRLGHYNEQFF
- TRBJ2-7 TRBV18 - TGTGCCAGCTCACCTGGACAGCCGGACGAGCAGTACTTC CASSPGQPDEQYF
TRBD2 TRBJ2-7 TRBV6-1 - TGTGCCAGCAGTCCCCTGGGACTAGCGGGAGGCGAGCAGTACTTC CASSPLGLAGGEQYF
- TRBJ2-1 TRBV5-1 - TGCGCCAGCAGCTTTGGCCTAGGGGAGCAGTTCTTC CASSFGLGEQFF
- TRBJ2-2 TRBV28 few TGTGCCAGCAGCGCGGGGTCCACCGGGGAGCTGTTTTTT CASSAGSTGELFF
- TRBJ1-5 TRBV4-1 - TGCGCCAGCAGCCAAGAGAGCAGTCGGGGGTATCAGCCCCAGCATTTT CASSQESSRGYQPQHF
- TRBJ2-1 TRBV11-2 few TGTGCCAGCAGCTCCCACTCCTACAATGAGCAGTTCTTC CASSSHSYNEQFF
TRBD1 TRBJ1-2 TRBV5-1 few TGCGCCAGCAGTCCCGGGACAGGGGGCTATGGCTACACCTTC CASSPGTGGYGYTF
- TRBJ2-7 TRBV7-9 - TGTGCCAGCAGCCCCTGTCCAAGCTCCTACGAGCAGTACTTC CASSPCPSSYEQYF
- TRBJ2-7 TRBV28 - TGTGCCAGCAGTTTGCGGCCAGGGAAGACCTACGAGCAGTACTTC CASSLRPGKTYEQYF
- TRBJ1-2 TRBV20-1 few TGCAGTGCCCCCGAGGGCTACACCTTC CSAPEGYTF
TRBD1 TRBJ2-7 TRBV28 - TGTGCCAGCAGTTTGAGGGACAGGGCCTCCTACGAGCAGTACTTC CASSLRDRASYEQYF
- TRBJ1-2 TRBV6-5 - TGTGCCAGCAGTTACTCGAACAGGGCAGGAGGCTACACCTTC CASSYSNRAGGYTF
- TRBJ1-1 TRBV5-1 - TGCGCCAGCAGCCAATTTCTAACGACAGCTTCTGAAGCTTTCTTT CASSQFLTTASEAFF
TRBD1 TRBJ2-1 TRBV7-2 - TGTGCCAGCAGCGACAGGGGGCTAGTGATGAACAATGAGCAGTTCTTC CASSDRGLVMNNEQFF
- TRBJ2-7 TRBV5-1 few TGCGCCAGCAGCTTTTCAGGGAAAAACTTCTACGAGCAGTACTTC CASSFSGKNFYEQYF
- TRBJ2-1 TRBV12-3/TRBV12-4 few TGTGCCAGCAGTTTAACTGGCGGTAACTACAATGAGCAGTTCTTC CASSLTGGNYNEQFF
- TRBJ2-1 TRBV29-1 few TGCAGCGTTGCCAGGGCAGGGCGAAACAATGAGCAGTTCTTC CSVARAGRNNEQFF
- TRBJ1-2 TRBV7-2 - TGTGCCAGCAGCTTAGATCCAGCTAACTATGGCTACACCTTC CASSLDPANYGYTF
- TRBJ1-4 TRBV5-1 - TGCGCCAGCAGCTTTCGTCGGGGCAGGGATGAAAAACTGTTTTTT CASSFRRGRDEKLFF
- TRBJ2-5 TRBV9 - TGTGCCAGCAGCGTACAGGGGCGGAAGACCCAGTACTTC CASSVQGRKTQYF
TRBD1 TRBJ1-5 TRBV20-1 - TGCAGTGCTAGTCCACAGGGGGCACGGCCCCAGCATTTT CSASPQGARPQHF
- TRBJ1-2 TRBV20-1 few TGCAGTGCTTGGAGGAGGGACTATGGCTACACCTTC CSAWRRDYGYTF
TRBD1 TRBJ2-7 TRBV12-3/TRBV12-4 - TGTGCCAGCACCTCCGGGACAGGGACGTACGAGCAGTACTTC CASTSGTGTYEQYF
- TRBJ2-1 TRBV5-1 - TGCGCCAGCAGCTTGAGCAAGGCCCCCCTCCTAGGTAACAATGAGCAGTTCTTC CASSLSKAPLLGNNEQFF
TRBD1 TRBJ2-3 TRBV24-1 few TGTGCCACCAGTGATTCGCGACAGGGGGCAGATACGCAGTATTTT CATSDSRQGADTQYF
TRBD2 TRBJ2-1 TRBV9 few TGTGCCAGCAGCTTGGCGGGAGGGGTGGAGCAGTTCTTC CASSLAGGVEQFF
TRBD2 TRBJ2-7 TRBV12-3/TRBV12-4 many TGTGCCAGCAGTCCGGGACTAGCGACCGGGTACGAGCAGTACTTC CASSPGLATGYEQYF
TRBD2 TRBJ2-7 TRBV28 few TGTGCCAGCAGTCCGACTAGCGGGGGTTCCTACGAGCAGTACTTC CASSPTSGGSYEQYF
- TRBJ2-5 TRBV5-1 few TGCGCCAGCAGCGCCCTGTACGAGACCCAGTACTTC CASSALYETQYF
- TRBJ2-1 TRBV12-3/TRBV12-4 few TGTGCCAGCAGTCAGCGGAGGGGGGACAATGAGCAGTTCTTC CASSQRRGDNEQFF
- TRBJ2-1 TRBV10-2 few TGCGCCAGCAGTGAGGTGGGGGCTAGCCCAGCGTTCTTC CASSEVGASPAFF
- TRBJ2-1 TRBV7-9 - TGTGCCAGCAGCGGCCAGCGTGGGGGAGCCTCCTACAATGAGCAGTTCTTC CASSGQRGGASYNEQFF
- TRBJ1-1 TRBV20-1 few TGCAGTGGCAACAGGGAATCCGGAAACACTGAAGCTTTCTTT CSGNRESGNTEAFF
- TRBJ2-6 TRBV10-3 - TGTTCCATCAGTGTAGTATCTGGGGCCAACGTCCTGACTTTC CSISVVSGANVLTF
TRBD1 TRBJ1-6 TRBV4-1 few TGCGCCAGCAGCCAAATGGGGACAGGGGCCTATAATTCACCCCTCCACTTT CASSQMGTGAYNSPLHF
TRBD2 TRBJ2-7 TRBV2 - TGTGCCAGCAGTGGACTAGCGGGCCCCTACGAGCAGTACTTC CASSGLAGPYEQYF
TRBD1 TRBJ1-5 TRBV5-5 - TGTGCCAGCAGCATGGGTGACAGGGATCAGCAGCCCCAGCATTTT CASSMGDRDQQPQHF
TRBD2 TRBJ2-1 TRBV27 - TGTGCCAGCAGTTTGGGGGGGATGGTCGATGAGCAGTTCTTC CASSLGGMVDEQFF
- TRBJ2-3 TRBV7-9 few TGTGCCAGCAGCTTTCTAATCTCCCCCAGCGCAGATACGCAGTATTTT CASSFLISPSADTQYF
- TRBJ2-7 TRBV4-2 few TGTGCCAGCAGCCAAGGGAGGGCAGGGGTTGGGCTGGACGAGCAGTACTTC CASSQGRAGVGLDEQYF
TRBD1 TRBJ2-5 TRBV7-6 few TGTGCCAGCACTAGAGGACAGGGTCTAGAGACCCAGTACTTC CASTRGQGLETQYF
TRBD2 TRBJ2-1 TRBV5-1 many TGCGCCAGCAGCTTGGTCCTAGCGGGACGGAATGAGCAGTTCTTC CASSLVLAGRNEQFF
- TRBJ1-3 TRBV7-9 many TGTGCCAGCAGCTTAGTGAAACAATTGGGAAACACCATATATTTT CASSLVKQLGNTIYF
- TRBJ2-6 TRBV5-1 few TGTGCCAGCAGCTTAGATGGGGCCAACGTCCTGACTTTC CASSLDGANVLTF
TRBD1 TRBJ1-5 TRBV19 - TGTGCCAGTACAGGGACAGCATATAGCAATCAGCCCCAGCATTTT CASTGTAYSNQPQHF
- TRBJ2-7 TRBV5-1 few TGCGCCAGCAGCTTGGATGGCGGGGTTACCTACGAGCAGTACTTC CASSLDGGVTYEQYF
- TRBJ2-7 TRBV7-2 - TGTGCCAGCAGCTTAGTTCGACAACGGCTCTACGAGCAGTACTTC CASSLVRQRLYEQYF
- TRBJ2-5 TRBV5-1 few TGCGCCAGCAGCTGGGCAAACCTGGCAGGAGAGACCCAGTACTTC CASSWANLAGETQYF
TRBD1 TRBJ2-3 TRBV5-5 - TGTGCCAGCAGCGGGACAGGGGTTGCAGATACGCAGTATTTT CASSGTGVADTQYF
- TRBJ2-3 TRBV21-1 few TGTGCCAGCAGCAAAGTACGTCGCGGGAGGGCCGTTCGTAAGCAGTATTTT CASSKVRRGRAVRKQYF
- TRBJ2-5 TRBV9 - TGTGCCAGCAGCGTAGATGGTCCGACCCAGTACTTC CASSVDGPTQYF
TRBD1 TRBJ2-2 TRBV5-1 - TGCGCCAGCAGCTTGTGGGGACAGGGTCCCGAGAACACCGGGGAGCTGTTTTTT CASSLWGQGPENTGELFF
- TRBJ1-1 TRBV5-1 - TGCGCCAGCAGAGCACAGGGTATGAACACTGAAGCTTTCTTT CASRAQGMNTEAFF
- TRBJ2-6 TRBV28 few TGTGCCAGCAGTGGGCACCATGGAGGGGTTGGGGCCAACGTCCTGACTTTC CASSGHHGGVGANVLTF
TRBD1 TRBJ1-2 TRBV5-1 few TGCGCCAGCAGCCGGGACAGTTCTAACTATGGCTACACCTTC CASSRDSSNYGYTF
- TRBJ2-5 TRBV5-5 - TGTGCCAGCAGCTTGGTGGGGCCACGGGCCCAGTACTTC CASSLVGPRAQYF